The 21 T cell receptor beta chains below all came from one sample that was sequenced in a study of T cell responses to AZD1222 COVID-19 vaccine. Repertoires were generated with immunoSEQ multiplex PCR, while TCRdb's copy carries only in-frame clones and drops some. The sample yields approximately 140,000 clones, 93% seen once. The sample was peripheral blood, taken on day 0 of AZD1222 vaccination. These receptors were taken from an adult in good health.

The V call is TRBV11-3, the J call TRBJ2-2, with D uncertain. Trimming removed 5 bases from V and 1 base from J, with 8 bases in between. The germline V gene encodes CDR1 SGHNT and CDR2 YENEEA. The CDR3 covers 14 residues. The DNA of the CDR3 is TGTGCCAGCAGCCCGCAGATGAACACCGGGGAGCTGTTTTTT. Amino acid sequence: CASSPQMNTGELFF.

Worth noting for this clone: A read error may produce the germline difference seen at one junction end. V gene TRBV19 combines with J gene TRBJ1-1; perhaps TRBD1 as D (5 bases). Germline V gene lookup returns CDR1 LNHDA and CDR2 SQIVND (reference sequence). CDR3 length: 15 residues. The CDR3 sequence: CASSPDGGGRDSKTF. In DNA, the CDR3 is TGTGCCAGTAGTCCAGACGGCGGAGGCCGGGACTCAAAGACTTTT.

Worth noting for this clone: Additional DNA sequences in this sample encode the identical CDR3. The CDR3 here is CASSPRQGGYTF. The CDR3 region has the DNA TGTGCCAGCAGCCCCCGACAGGGAGGCTACACCTTC. The gene calls are TRBV9 and TRBJ1-2; 7 nucleotides align to TRBD1. This CDR3 has 12 residues. Trimming removed 4 bases from V and 8 bases from J; junction bases left unmatched: 5. CDR1 is SGDLS, CDR2 YYNGEE, per germline.

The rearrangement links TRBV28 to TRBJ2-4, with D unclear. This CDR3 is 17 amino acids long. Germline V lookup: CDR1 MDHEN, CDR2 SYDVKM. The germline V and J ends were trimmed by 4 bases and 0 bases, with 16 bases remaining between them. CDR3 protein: CASSSSWRGLAKNIQYF. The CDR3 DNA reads TGTGCCAGCAGTTCCTCGTGGAGAGGCCTAGCCAAAAACATTCAGTACTTC.

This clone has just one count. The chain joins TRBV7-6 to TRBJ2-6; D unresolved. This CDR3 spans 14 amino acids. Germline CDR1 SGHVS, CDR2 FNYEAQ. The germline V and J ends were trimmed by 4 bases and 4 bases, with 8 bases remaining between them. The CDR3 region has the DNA TGTGCCAGCAGCTCCCCGGCAGGGGCCAACGTCCTGACTTTC. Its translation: CASSSPAGANVLTF.

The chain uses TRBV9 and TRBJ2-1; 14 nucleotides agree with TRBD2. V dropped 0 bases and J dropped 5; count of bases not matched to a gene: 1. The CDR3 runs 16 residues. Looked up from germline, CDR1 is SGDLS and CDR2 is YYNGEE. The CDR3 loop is CASSVATSGGDNEQFF. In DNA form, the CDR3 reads TGTGCCAGCAGCGTAGCGACTAGCGGGGGGGACAATGAGCAGTTCTTC.

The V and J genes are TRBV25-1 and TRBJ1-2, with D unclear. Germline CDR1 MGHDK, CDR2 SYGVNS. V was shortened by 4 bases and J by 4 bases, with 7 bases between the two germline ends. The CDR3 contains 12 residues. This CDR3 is CASSGSSYGYTF. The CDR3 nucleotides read TGTGCCAGCAGTGGCAGCTCCTATGGCTACACCTTC.

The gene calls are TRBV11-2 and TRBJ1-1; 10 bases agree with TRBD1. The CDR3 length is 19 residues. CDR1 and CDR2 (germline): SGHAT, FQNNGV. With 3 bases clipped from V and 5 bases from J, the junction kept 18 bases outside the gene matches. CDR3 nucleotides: TGTGCCAGCAGCTTCCCGACCGGGACAGGGGCTAAGGGATGGACTGAAGCTTTCTTT. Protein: CASSFPTGTGAKGWTEAFF.

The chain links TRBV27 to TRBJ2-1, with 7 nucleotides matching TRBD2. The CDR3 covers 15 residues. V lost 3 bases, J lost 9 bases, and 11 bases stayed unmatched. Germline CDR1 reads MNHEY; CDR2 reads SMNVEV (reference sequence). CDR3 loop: CASSLRLAVGREQFF. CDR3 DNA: TGTGCCAGCAGTTTGCGACTAGCCGTTGGGCGTGAGCAGTTCTTC.

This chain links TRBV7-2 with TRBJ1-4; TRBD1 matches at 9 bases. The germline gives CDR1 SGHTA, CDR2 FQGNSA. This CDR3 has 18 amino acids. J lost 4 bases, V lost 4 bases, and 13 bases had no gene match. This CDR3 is CASSSQGALGRGNEKLFF. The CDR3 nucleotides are TGTGCCAGCAGCTCACAGGGGGCGCTCGGTCGGGGTAATGAAAAACTGTTTTTT.

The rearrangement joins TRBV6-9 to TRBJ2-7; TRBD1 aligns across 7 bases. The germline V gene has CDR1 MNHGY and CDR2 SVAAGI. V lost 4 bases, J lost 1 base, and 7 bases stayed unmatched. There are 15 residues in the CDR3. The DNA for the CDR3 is TGTGCCAGCAGTTTAAACAGGGGTGTTTCCTACGAGCAGTACTTC. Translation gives CASSLNRGVSYEQYF.

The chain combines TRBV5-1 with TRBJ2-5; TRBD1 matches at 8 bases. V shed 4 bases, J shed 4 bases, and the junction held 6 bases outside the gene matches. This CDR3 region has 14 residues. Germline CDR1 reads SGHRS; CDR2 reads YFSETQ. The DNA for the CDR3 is TGCGCCAGCAGCATTGGACAGGGACGAGAGACCCAGTACTTC. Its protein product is CASSIGQGRETQYF.

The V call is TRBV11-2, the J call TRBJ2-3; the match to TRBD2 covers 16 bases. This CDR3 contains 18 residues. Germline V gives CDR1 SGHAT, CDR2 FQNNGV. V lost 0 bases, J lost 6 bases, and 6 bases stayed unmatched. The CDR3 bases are TGTGCCAGCAGCTTAGATCGGGGGACTAGCGGGAGGGCGGATACGCAGTATTTT. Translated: CASSLDRGTSGRADTQYF.

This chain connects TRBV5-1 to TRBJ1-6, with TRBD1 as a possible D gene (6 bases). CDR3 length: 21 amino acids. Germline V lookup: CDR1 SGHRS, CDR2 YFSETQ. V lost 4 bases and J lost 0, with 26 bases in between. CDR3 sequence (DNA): TGCGCCAGCAGCCGGGGGGCAGCAGGGGCCCTCCCGAGCTCCTATAATTCACCCCTCCACTTT. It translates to CASSRGAAGALPSSYNSPLHF.

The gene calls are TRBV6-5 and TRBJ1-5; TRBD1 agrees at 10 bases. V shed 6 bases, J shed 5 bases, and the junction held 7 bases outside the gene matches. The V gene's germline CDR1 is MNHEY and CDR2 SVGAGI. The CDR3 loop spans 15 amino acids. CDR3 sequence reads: CASRGPGTGDQPQHF. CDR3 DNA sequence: TGTGCCAGCAGAGGTCCCGGGACAGGGGATCAGCCCCAGCATTTT.

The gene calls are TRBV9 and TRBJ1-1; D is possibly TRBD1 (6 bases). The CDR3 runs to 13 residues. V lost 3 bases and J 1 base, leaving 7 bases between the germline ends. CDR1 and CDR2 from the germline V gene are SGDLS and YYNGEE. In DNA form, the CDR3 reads TGTGCCAGCAGCGCACAGGGGAACACTGAAGCTTTCTTT. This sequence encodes CASSAQGNTEAFF.

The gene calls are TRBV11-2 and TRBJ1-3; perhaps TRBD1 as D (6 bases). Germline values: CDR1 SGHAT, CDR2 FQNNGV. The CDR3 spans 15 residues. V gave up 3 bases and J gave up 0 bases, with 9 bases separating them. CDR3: CASSLGAISGNTIYF. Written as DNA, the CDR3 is TGTGCCAGCAGCTTGGGGGCGATCTCTGGAAACACCATATATTTT.

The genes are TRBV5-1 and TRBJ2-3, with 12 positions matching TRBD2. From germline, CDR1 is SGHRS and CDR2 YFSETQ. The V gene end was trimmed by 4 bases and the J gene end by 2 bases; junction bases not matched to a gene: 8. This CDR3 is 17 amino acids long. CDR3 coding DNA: TGCGCCAGCAGCCCAGCTACTAGCGGGGGGCTCACAGATACGCAGTATTTT. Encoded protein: CASSPATSGGLTDTQYF.

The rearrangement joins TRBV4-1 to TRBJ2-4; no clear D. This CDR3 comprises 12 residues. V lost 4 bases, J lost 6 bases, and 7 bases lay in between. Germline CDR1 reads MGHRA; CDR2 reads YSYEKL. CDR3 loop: CASSRFTNIQYF. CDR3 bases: TGCGCCAGCAGCCGCTTCACAAACATTCAGTACTTC.

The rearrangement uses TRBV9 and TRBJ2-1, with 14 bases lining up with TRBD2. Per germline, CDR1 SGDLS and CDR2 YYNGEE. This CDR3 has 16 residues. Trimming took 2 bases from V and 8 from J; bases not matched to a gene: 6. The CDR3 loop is CASSVTGLAGVHEQFF. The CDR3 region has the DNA TGTGCCAGCAGCGTTACGGGACTAGCGGGAGTCCATGAGCAGTTCTTC.

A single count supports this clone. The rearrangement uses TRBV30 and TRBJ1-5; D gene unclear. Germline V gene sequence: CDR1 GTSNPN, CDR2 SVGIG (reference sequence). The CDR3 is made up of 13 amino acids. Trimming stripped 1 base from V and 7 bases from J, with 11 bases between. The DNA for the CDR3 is TGTGCCTGGAGTGAAAGGTCAGCCCAGCCCCAGCATTTT. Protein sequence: CAWSERSAQPQHF.